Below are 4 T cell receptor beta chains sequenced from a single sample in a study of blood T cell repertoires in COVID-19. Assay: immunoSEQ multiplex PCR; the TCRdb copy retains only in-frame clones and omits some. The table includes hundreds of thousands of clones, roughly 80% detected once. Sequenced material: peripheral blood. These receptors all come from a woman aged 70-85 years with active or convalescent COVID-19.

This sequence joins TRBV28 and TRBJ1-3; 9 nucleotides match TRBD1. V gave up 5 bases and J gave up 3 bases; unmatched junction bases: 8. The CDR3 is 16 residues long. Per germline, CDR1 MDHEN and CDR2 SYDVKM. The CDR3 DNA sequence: TGTGCCAGCAGTCCCACGTCGACAGGGGGTGGAAACACCATATATTTT. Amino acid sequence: CASSPTSTGGGNTIYF.

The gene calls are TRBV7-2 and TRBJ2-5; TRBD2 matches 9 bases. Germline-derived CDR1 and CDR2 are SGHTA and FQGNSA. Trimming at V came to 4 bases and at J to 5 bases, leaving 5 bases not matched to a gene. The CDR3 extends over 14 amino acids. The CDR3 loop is CASSWGLAGETQYF. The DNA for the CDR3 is TGTGCCAGCAGCTGGGGACTAGCCGGGGAGACCCAGTACTTC.

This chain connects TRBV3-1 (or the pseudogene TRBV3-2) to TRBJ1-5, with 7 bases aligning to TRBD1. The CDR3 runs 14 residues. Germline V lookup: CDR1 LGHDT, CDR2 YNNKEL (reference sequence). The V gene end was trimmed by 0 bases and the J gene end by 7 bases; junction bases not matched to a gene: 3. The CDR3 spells CASSQEQGYQPQHF. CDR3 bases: TGTGCCAGCAGCCAAGAACAGGGGTACCAGCCCCAGCATTTT.

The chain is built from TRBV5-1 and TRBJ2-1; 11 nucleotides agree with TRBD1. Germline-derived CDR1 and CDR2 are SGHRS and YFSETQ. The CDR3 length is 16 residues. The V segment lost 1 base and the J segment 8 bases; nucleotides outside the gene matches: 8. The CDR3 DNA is TGCGCCAGCAGCTTGCGGGGACAGGGGGTGTTGGATGAGCAGTTCTTC. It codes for CASSLRGQGVLDEQFF.